This T cell receptor (beta chain) was recorded in a study of type 1 regulatory T cells. About the study: T-allo10 is an in vitro-generated, Tr1-enriched CD4 T cell product specific for alloantigen.

The CDR3 runs to 14 residues. From germline, CDR1 is LNHDA and CDR2 SQIVND (reference sequence). Trimming removed 5 bases from V and 4 bases from J, with 12 bases in between. TCRdb passed the reads through MiXCR, listing each CDR3 protein once. The data contain some 20,000 distinct CDR3 sequences, over 40% of them singletons. This clonotype was detected only a few times. Its cognate antigen is unknown. The TCR sequence derives from a human donor in good health. The sequenced sample consisted of cultured T cells, either the whole culture or a sorted T cell fraction (not recorded which). J is TRBJ1-5 and V is TRBV19, with a weak D call TRBD1 (5 bases). The DNA for the CDR3 is TGTGCCAGTAGTTACTCTCAGGGTAATCAGCCCCAGCATTTT. Amino acids: CASSYSQGNQPQHF.